This paragraph covers one TCR beta chain sequence. The target antigen is unknown. CDR1 and CDR2 (germline): SGHTA, FQGNSA. This CDR3 spans 12 amino acids. Trimming removed 5 bases from V and 5 bases from J, with 9 bases in between. This record comes from a study of cytomegalovirus exposure and HLA in healthy donors. Regarding the study as a whole: Researchers reportedly found TCR beta sequences accurately predicted most subjects' HLA-A and HLA-B alleles. The Asian-associated ancestry cluster reportedly had fewer N-insertions than the approximately 650-donor mean in a later analysis.

The PCR employed 60 Vbeta primers together with 13 Jbeta primers. Profiling relied on immunoSEQ multiplex PCR, and the TCRdb table lists in-frame clones only, not all of them. The sample carries roughly 66,000 clones, 55% to 80% recorded once. The source of this sequence is a woman aged 45 to 65 in good health and CMV-seronegative. The V gene is TRBV7-2, the J gene TRBJ1-1, with no clear D. Material for sequencing was PBMCs. This CDR3 reads CASSLRETEAFF. In DNA form, the CDR3 reads TGTGCCAGCAGCCTGCGGGAAACTGAAGCTTTCTTT.